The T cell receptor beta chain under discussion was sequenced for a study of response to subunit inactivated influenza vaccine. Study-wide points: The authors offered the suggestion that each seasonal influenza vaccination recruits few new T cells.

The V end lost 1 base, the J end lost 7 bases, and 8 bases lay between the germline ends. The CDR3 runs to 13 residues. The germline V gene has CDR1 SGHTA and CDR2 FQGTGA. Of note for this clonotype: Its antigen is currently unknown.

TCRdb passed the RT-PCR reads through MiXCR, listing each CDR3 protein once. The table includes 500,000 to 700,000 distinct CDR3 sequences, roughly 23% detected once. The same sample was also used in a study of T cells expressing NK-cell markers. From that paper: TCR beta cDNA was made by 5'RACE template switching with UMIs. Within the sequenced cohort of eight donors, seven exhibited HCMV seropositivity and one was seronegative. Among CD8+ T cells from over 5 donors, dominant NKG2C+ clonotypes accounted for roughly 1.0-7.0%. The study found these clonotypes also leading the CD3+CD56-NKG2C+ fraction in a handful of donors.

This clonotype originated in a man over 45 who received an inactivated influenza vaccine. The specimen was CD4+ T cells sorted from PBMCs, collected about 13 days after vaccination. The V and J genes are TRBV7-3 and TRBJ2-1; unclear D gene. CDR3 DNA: TGTGCCAGCAGCTTAAGTGCGTGGAATGAGCAGTTCTTC. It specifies CASSLSAWNEQFF.